The 23 T cell receptor beta chains below all came from one sample that was sequenced in a study of beta chain features in type 1 diabetes. The authors reverse transcribed all of the isolated RNA, so sequencing captured expressed TCRB transcripts. Using immunoSEQ multiplex PCR, the repertoire was profiled, and TCRdb retains in-frame clones only, with some absent. The profile shows approximately 470,000 clones, approximately 28% of them singletons. The source material was naive CD4+ T cells from blood. The receptors here all came from a man between 18 and 35 years old in good health.

This clone has a handful of counts. The same CDR3 arises from other DNA sequences in this sample as well. This chain connects TRBV30 to TRBJ2-2; D possibly corresponds to TRBD2 (6 bases). CDR3 length: 14 residues. V lost 1 base to trimming and J lost 2 bases, with 8 bases between them. Per the germline V gene, CDR1 is GTSNPN and CDR2 is SVGIG (reference sequence). CDR3: CAWSGGLNTGELFF. DNA of the CDR3: TGTGCCTGGAGTGGTGGACTAAACACCGGGGAGCTGTTTTTT.

The V gene is TRBV30, the J gene TRBJ2-1, with TRBD2 matching over 12 bases. The CDR3 consists of 16 residues. J gave up 6 bases and V 0 bases, and 6 bases lay outside the gene matches. The germline gives CDR1 GTSNPN, CDR2 SVGIG (reference sequence). The CDR3 loop is CAWSVRLAGGVNEQFF. CDR3 nucleotides: TGTGCCTGGAGTGTACGGCTAGCGGGGGGGGTCAATGAGCAGTTCTTC.

The chain combines TRBV7-9 with TRBJ2-3; tentative D call: TRBD1 (6 bases). The CDR3 sequence is 16 residues long. V dropped 5 bases and J dropped 0 bases, with 15 bases sitting between them. Germline assignment: CDR1 SEHNR and CDR2 FQNEAQ (reference sequence). CDR3 in DNA: TGTGCCAGCAGCCCCCGGACAGCCACTAGCACAGATACGCAGTATTTT. Encoded protein: CASSPRTATSTDTQYF. Based on the CDR3 plus reference TRBV7-9 and TRBJ2-3, the full variable domain is DTGVSQNPRHKITKRGQNVTFRCDPISEHNRLYWYRQTLGQGPEFLTYFQNEAQLEKSRLLSDRFSAERPKGSFSTLEIQRTEQGDSAMYLCASSPRTATSTDTQYFGPGTRLTVL.

The rearrangement uses TRBV29-1 and TRBJ1-1; 8 bases are shared with TRBD1. The CDR3 totals 12 residues. Trimming removed 7 bases from V and 1 base from J; junction bases left unmatched: 2. Germline loops: CDR1 SQVTM, CDR2 ANQGSEA. Written as DNA, the CDR3 is TGCAGCGCCGACAGGGGGAACACTGAAGCTTTCTTT. This codes for CSADRGNTEAFF.

The sample holds a few counts of this clone. The chain carries TRBV14 and TRBJ2-5; D not resolved. CDR3 length equals 14 residues. V gave up 4 bases and J gave up 0 bases, with 9 bases separating them. Per the germline V gene, CDR1 is SGHDN and CDR2 is FVKESK. CDR3 DNA: TGTGCCAGCAGCCTAAGACGGGACCAAGAGACCCAGTACTTC. Translation: CASSLRRDQETQYF. Using reference TRBV14 and TRBJ2-5 for the parts outside the CDR3, the full variable domain is EAGVTQFPSHSVIEKGQTVTLRCDPISGHDNLYWYRRVMGKEIKFLLHFVKESKQDESGMPNNRFLAERTGGTYSTLKVQPAELEDSGVYFCASSLRRDQETQYFGPGTRLLVL.

The rearrangement uses TRBV27 and TRBJ2-5; D perhaps matches TRBD1 (6 bases). Trimming shortened V by 6 bases and J by 5 bases, and 13 bases separated the two germline ends. This CDR3 has 13 residues. Germline values: CDR1 MNHEY, CDR2 SMNVEV (reference sequence). The DNA of the CDR3 is TGTGCCAGCAGGGGCAGGGGAGTCGAGACCCAGTACTTC. It is translated as CASRGRGVETQYF.

The V call is TRBV4-2, the J call TRBJ1-5; TRBD1 might be the D (5 bases). Germline V gives CDR1 LGHNA, CDR2 YNFKEQ. The V and J ends lost 1 base and 4 bases respectively, with 5 bases between them. The CDR3 covers 13 residues. CDR3 sequence: CASSQAGNQPQHF. The CDR3 coding sequence is TGTGCCAGCAGCCAAGCAGGGAATCAGCCCCAGCATTTT.

This clone was seen just once. This chain uses TRBV6-1 with TRBJ2-5, with D possibly matching TRBD2 (5 bases). Germline assignment: CDR1 MNHNS and CDR2 SASEGT. Trimming left V 6 bases short and J 4 bases short, with 12 bases between. The CDR3 length is 13 residues. The CDR3 is CASRKFGVETQYF. The CDR3 bases are TGTGCCAGCAGGAAGTTCGGGGTAGAGACCCAGTACTTC.

The V gene is TRBV4-3, the J gene TRBJ2-2; D possibly uses TRBD1 or TRBD2 (5 bases each). Per the germline V gene, CDR1 is LGHNA and CDR2 is YSLEER. The ends were cut back, 0 bases at V and 4 bases at J, with 9 bases in the middle. This CDR3 contains 15 residues. CDR3 protein: CASSQDPGATGELFF. The DNA for the CDR3 is TGCGCCAGCAGCCAAGATCCCGGGGCCACCGGGGAGCTGTTTTTT.

For this clone: This specimen includes other DNA sequences encoding the same CDR3. The rearrangement joins TRBV7-9 to TRBJ2-5, with no clear D. Trimming removed 1 base at V and 5 bases at J, with 5 bases between. Germline V lookup: CDR1 SEHNR, CDR2 FQNEAQ (reference sequence). The CDR3 totals 12 residues. The chain's CDR3 is CASSLVRETQYF. The CDR3 DNA sequence: TGTGCCAGCAGCTTAGTTCGTGAGACCCAGTACTTC.

The V gene is TRBV29-1, the J gene TRBJ2-1, with 9 bases that match TRBD2. Per the germline V gene, CDR1 is SQVTM and CDR2 is ANQGSEA. Trimming took 7 bases from V and 2 from J; bases not matched to a gene: 6. CDR3 length equals 14 residues. The CDR3 region is CSGKTSGTYNEQFF. CDR3 nucleotide sequence: TGCAGCGGTAAGACTAGCGGTACCTACAATGAGCAGTTCTTC.

This chain joins TRBV29-1 and TRBJ1-4, with a possible D match to TRBD1 (6 bases). Germline lookup yields CDR1 SQVTM and CDR2 ANQGSEA. V was trimmed by 4 bases and J by 0 bases, leaving 12 bases between them. CDR3 length: 15 amino acids. CDR3 DNA: TGCAGCGTTGGGATCCCAGGGGCAACTAATGAAAAACTGTTTTTT. Translating it yields CSVGIPGATNEKLFF.

The chain couples TRBV9 to TRBJ2-7, with D maybe TRBD2 (5 bases). The V gene's germline CDR1 is SGDLS and CDR2 YYNGEE. Trimming cost V 3 bases and J 3 bases, with 16 bases left between them. The CDR3 consists of 15 residues. The CDR3 reads CASSARLADVYEQYF. CDR3 nucleotide sequence: TGTGCCAGCAGCGCCCGGCTAGCAGATGTCTACGAGCAGTACTTC.

This chain joins TRBV6-5 and TRBJ2-1; 11 bases are shared with TRBD2. The V segment lost 4 bases and the J segment 6 bases; nucleotides outside the gene matches: 2. Germline-derived CDR1 and CDR2 are MNHEY and SVGAGI. The length of the CDR3 is 14 residues. CDR3 coding DNA: TGTGCCAGCAGTTCTAGCGGGAGGTTCAATGAGCAGTTCTTC. Its protein product is CASSSSGRFNEQFF.

Concerning this clone: The sample has other DNA sequences that encode this CDR3 too. This chain links TRBV30 with TRBJ2-3; TRBD2 is a possible D gene (6 bases). Germline CDR1 is GTSNPN and CDR2 is SVGIG (reference sequence). The CDR3 is 13 residues long. V was clipped by 1 base and J by 2 bases, with 7 bases between them. DNA for the CDR3: TGTGCCTGGAGTGGCGGGACCACAGATACGCAGTATTTT. It encodes CAWSGGTTDTQYF.

The rearrangement joins TRBV18 to TRBJ2-3; D is unresolved. Trimming removed 5 bases at V and 1 base at J, with 4 bases between. The germline gives CDR1 KGHSH, CDR2 LQKENI. The CDR3 length is 12 residues. CDR3 DNA: TGTGCCAGCTCATCCCGCACAGATACGCAGTATTTT. Protein: CASSSRTDTQYF.

On this clone: Other DNA sequences of this sample code for an identical CDR3. The J gene is TRBJ1-5, the V gene TRBV30; weak D call: TRBD1 (5 bases). The CDR3 runs 13 residues. Germline values: CDR1 GTSNPN, CDR2 SVGIG (reference sequence). Trimming took 0 bases from V and 4 from J, leaving 7 bases between them. DNA of the CDR3: TGTGCCTGGAGTGTGGGGGGGAATCAGCCCCAGCATTTT. Its translation: CAWSVGGNQPQHF.

In this sample, this clone turned up a few times. The chain recombines TRBV30 with TRBJ2-1, with 12 bases fitting TRBD2. Germline CDR1 is GTSNPN and CDR2 is SVGIG (reference sequence). V lost 0 bases, J lost 5 bases, and 5 bases stayed unmatched. The CDR3 has 16 residues. Here the CDR3 DNA reads TGTGCCTGGAGTGTACCCCTAGCGGGAGGGGACAATGAGCAGTTCTTC. Protein sequence: CAWSVPLAGGDNEQFF.

This clone was seen more than once but under ten times. The chain joins TRBV30 to TRBJ2-1, with TRBD2 matching over 11 bases. The J segment lost 5 bases and the V segment lost 0 bases, leaving 9 bases of the junction unmatched. The CDR3 is 17 residues long. In germline, CDR1 is GTSNPN, CDR2 SVGIG (reference sequence). CDR3 region: CAWSVRWGTSGDNEQFF. The CDR3 nucleotides are TGTGCCTGGAGTGTACGTTGGGGGACTAGCGGAGACAATGAGCAGTTCTTC.

V gene TRBV5-6 combines with J gene TRBJ2-2, with D unclear. The CDR3 is made up of 13 amino acids. V was cut by 5 bases and J by 7 bases, with 12 bases left in between. Germline CDR1 reads SGHDT; CDR2 reads YYEEEE. CDR3 in amino acids: CASSRVSGGELFF. In DNA, the CDR3 is TGTGCCAGCAGTAGGGTTTCCGGCGGGGAGCTGTTTTTT.

This clone was recorded at least ten times. CDR3 nucleotide sequence: TGTGCCTGGAGTCGGACTAGCGGCGGGACCCAGTACTTC. Encoded protein: CAWSRTSGGTQYF. The chain combines TRBV30 with TRBJ2-5; 10 nucleotides match TRBD2. There are 13 residues in the CDR3. The V and J ends lost 2 bases and 7 bases, in that order; junction bases with no gene match: 4. Germline lookup yields CDR1 GTSNPN and CDR2 SVGIG (reference sequence).

The rearrangement uses TRBV13 and TRBJ2-7; D gene uncertain. Trimming stripped 4 bases from V and 4 bases from J, with 11 bases between. This CDR3 is 13 amino acids long. Germline V lookup: CDR1 PRHDT, CDR2 FYEKMQ (reference sequence). CDR3 nucleotide sequence: TGTGCCAGCAGCTCATACAGTGAGTACGAGCAGTACTTC. Translated, it gives CASSSYSEYEQYF.

This clone was counted only a few times. The J gene is TRBJ1-4, the V gene TRBV29-1; D remains unclear. V gave up 4 bases and J gave up 5 bases, with 11 bases separating them. The CDR3 contains 13 residues. Germline V gene sequence: CDR1 SQVTM, CDR2 ANQGSEA. The CDR3 sequence is CSVVAQRNEKLFF. DNA for the CDR3: TGCAGCGTTGTTGCACAGCGCAATGAAAAACTGTTTTTT. The full variable domain, in which reference TRBV29-1 and TRBJ1-4 provide the parts outside the CDR3, is SAVISQKPSRDICQRGTSLTIQCQVDSQVTMMFWYRQQPGQSLTLIATANQGSEATYESGFVIDKFPISRPNLTFSTLTVSNMSPEDSSIYLCSVVAQRNEKLFFGSGTQLSVL.